The 18 T cell receptor beta chains below were found in one sample sequenced in a study of radiotherapy plus CTLA-4 blockade in lung cancer. TCRdb's copy holds only in-frame clones and misses some; the assay was immunoSEQ multiplex PCR. The sample records roughly 100,000 clones, about four fifths being singletons. Material: peripheral blood, obtained from a patient treated with radiotherapy plus ipilimumab. All receptors come from a human donor with non-small cell lung cancer that progressed on radiotherapy plus ipilimumab.

V usage is TRBV7-9 and J usage is TRBJ2-5, with unresolved D. V lost 3 bases and J lost 1, with 6 bases in between. Germline V gene data show CDR1 as SEHNR and CDR2 as FQNEAQ (reference sequence). CDR3 length: 13 amino acids. CDR3 amino acids: CASSFESQETQYF. In DNA form, the CDR3 reads TGTGCCAGCAGCTTTGAGTCCCAAGAGACCCAGTACTTC. The full variable domain, completed using reference TRBV7-9 and TRBJ2-5, is DTGVSQNPRHKITKRGQNVTFRCDPISEHNRLYWYRQTLGQGPEFLTYFQNEAQLEKSRLLSDRFSAERPKGSFSTLEIQRTEQGDSAMYLCASSFESQETQYFGPGTRLLVL.

About this clone: Lacking the conserved final phenylalanine or tryptophan, this CDR3 likely reflects a read error. The gene calls are TRBV7-2 and TRBJ2-2; D call uncertain. The V gene's germline CDR1 is SGHTA and CDR2 FQGNSA. The CDR3 sequence is 13 residues long. The V end was cut by 6 bases, the J end by 4 bases, with 9 bases between. CDR3 in DNA: TGTGCCAGCAGACGGACGGGCACCGGGGAGCTGTTTCTT. Amino acids: CASRRTGTGELFL.

Remarks on this clone: The sample holds other DNA sequences that translate to the same CDR3. V usage is TRBV4-1 and J usage is TRBJ1-2; 8 bases are a match to TRBD1. The CDR3 contains 14 residues. V was pared by 4 bases and J by 2 bases, with 3 bases of the junction left unmatched. CDR1 is MGHRA and CDR2 is YSYEKL in the germline V gene. Here the CDR3 reads CASSPRQGNYGYTF. Written as DNA, the CDR3 is TGCGCCAGCAGCCCACGACAGGGGAACTATGGCTACACCTTC.

The V call is TRBV5-1, the J call TRBJ2-5, with D unresolved. The CDR3 is 15 amino acids. CDR1 and CDR2 (germline): SGHRS, YFSETQ. The V end was cut by 0 bases, the J end by 5 bases, with 14 bases between. DNA for the CDR3: TGCGCCAGCAGCTTGGACGGCAGCCCTATTGAGACCCAGTACTTC. Protein product: CASSLDGSPIETQYF. Full variable domain (outside the CDR3, taken from reference TRBV5-1 and TRBJ2-5): KAGVTQTPRYLIKTRGQQVTLSCSPISGHRSVSWYQQTPGQGLQFLFEYFSETQRNKGNFPGRFSGRQFSNSRSEMNVSTLELGDSALYLCASSLDGSPIETQYFGPGTRLLVL.

The chain uses TRBV30 and TRBJ1-3; maybe TRBD1 (6 bases). Germline V gives CDR1 GTSNPN, CDR2 SVGIG (reference sequence). The CDR3 has 15 residues. With 2 bases removed from V and 0 bases from J, the gap between germline ends came to 11 bases. CDR3 sequence (DNA): TGTGCCTGGAGTCGTCGGGACAACTCTGGAAACACCATATATTTT. Protein: CAWSRRDNSGNTIYF. The complete variable domain, with remaining parts taken from reference TRBV30 and TRBJ1-3, reads SQTIHQWPATLVQPVGSPLSLECTVEGTSNPNLYWYRQAAGRGLQLLFYSVGIGQISSEVPQNLSASRPQDRQFILSSKKLLLSDSGFYLCAWSRRDNSGNTIYFGEGSWLTVV.

The gene calls are TRBV2 and TRBJ1-1; D unresolved. Germline CDR1 reads SNHLY; CDR2 reads FYNNEI. This CDR3 has 13 residues. Trimming took 5 bases from V and 0 from J, leaving 7 bases between them. CDR3 region: CASSPQVNTEAFF. CDR3 sequence (DNA): TGTGCCAGCAGTCCCCAGGTGAACACTGAAGCTTTCTTT.

This chain links TRBV20-1 with TRBJ2-1, with 8 bases that match TRBD2. This CDR3 is 11 amino acids long. V lost 3 bases to trimming and J lost 9 bases; unmatched junction nucleotides: 1. CDR1 DFQATT and CDR2 SNEGSKA come from the germline V gene (reference sequence). CDR3 nucleotide sequence: TGCAGTGCTAGCCGGGAGGGTGAGCAGTTCTTC. This sequence encodes CSASREGEQFF.

The chain uses TRBV6-1 and TRBJ2-7, with D perhaps TRBD1 (8 bases). The CDR3 has 14 amino acids. Germline V lookup: CDR1 MNHNS, CDR2 SASEGT. The V and J ends lost 4 bases and 3 bases respectively, with 13 bases between them. The CDR3 DNA follows: TGTGCCAGCAGTGTAACAGGGGGGGACTACGAGCAGTACGTC. Translated, it gives CASSVTGGDYEQYV.

The chain has TRBV19 and TRBJ2-2, with 8 bases identical to TRBD2. The CDR3 extends over 16 amino acids. Germline CDR1 reads LNHDA; CDR2 reads SQIVND (reference sequence). Trimming at V came to 8 bases and at J to 0 bases, leaving 8 bases not matched to a gene. The CDR3 spells CASELAGLTNTGELFF. CDR3 nucleotides: TGTGCCAGTGAGCTAGCGGGCCTAACGAACACCGGGGAGCTGTTTTTT.

This chain uses TRBV28 with TRBJ1-3; 7 bases agree with TRBD1. The V gene end was trimmed by 5 bases and the J gene end by 3 bases; junction bases not matched to a gene: 4. The CDR3 is 14 residues long. CDR1 and CDR2 (germline): MDHEN, SYDVKM. CDR3 sequence reads: CASSRQGFGNTIYF. The DNA of the CDR3 is TGTGCCAGCAGTAGACAGGGCTTTGGAAACACCATATATTTT.

This chain joins TRBV30 and TRBJ2-5, with no clear D. The V gene's germline CDR1 is GTSNPN and CDR2 SVGIG (reference sequence). This CDR3 spans 16 amino acids. The ends were cut back, 4 bases at V and 2 bases at J, with 20 bases in the middle. The CDR3 DNA reads as TGTGCCTGGACGAACTTCCGGTCCTTGGCGCAAGAGACCCAGTACTTC. This codes for CAWTNFRSLAQETQYF.

The CDR3 region is CASSSGTRPTGELFF. The DNA for the CDR3 is TGTGCCAGCAGTTCCGGGACACGTCCCACCGGGGAGCTGTTTTTT. This rearrangement joins TRBV6-5 to TRBJ2-2; D possibly corresponds to TRBD1 (6 bases). Germline values: CDR1 MNHEY, CDR2 SVGAGI. The CDR3 runs to 15 residues. Deletions cut 4 bases from V and 4 bases from J, with 13 bases between.

V usage is TRBV15 and J usage is TRBJ2-1, with 11 bases matching TRBD2. From germline, CDR1 is LNHNV and CDR2 YYDKDF (reference sequence). The CDR3 sequence is 20 residues long. Trimming at V came to 0 bases and at J to 1 base, leaving 11 bases not matched to a gene. CDR3 sequence: CATSRDLPSGRRTSYNEQFF. The CDR3 DNA reads TGTGCCACCAGCAGAGATCTCCCTAGCGGGAGGCGTACTTCCTACAATGAGCAGTTCTTC.

The V and J genes are TRBV11-3 and TRBJ2-7; TRBD2 aligns across 11 bases. The CDR3 extends over 18 amino acids. V was pared by 4 bases and J by 0 bases, with 11 bases of the junction left unmatched. CDR1 SGHNT and CDR2 YENEEA come from the germline V gene. CDR3 region: CASSSPPTSGTPSYEQYF. The CDR3 bases are TGTGCCAGCAGCTCCCCCCCGACTAGCGGGACCCCCTCCTACGAGCAGTACTTC.

This chain connects TRBV28 to TRBJ2-7; maybe TRBD1 (6 bases). The germline V gene encodes CDR1 MDHEN and CDR2 SYDVKM. V was trimmed by 6 bases and J by 4 bases, leaving 13 bases between them. There are 13 residues in the CDR3. The CDR3 loop reads CASRLTGIYEQYF. The CDR3 coding sequence is TGTGCCAGCAGACTCACAGGGATTTACGAGCAGTACTTC.

This chain joins TRBV6-5 and TRBJ2-2; D is possibly TRBD2 (6 bases). V lost 2 bases, J lost 7 bases, and 8 bases lay in between. The CDR3 has 13 amino acids. In germline, CDR1 is MNHEY, CDR2 SVGAGI. The CDR3: CASSYAGHGELFF. Here the CDR3 DNA reads TGTGCCAGCAGTTACGCGGGGCACGGGGAGCTGTTTTTT.

CDR3 sequence (DNA): TGTGCCAGCAGCTTGGACTCGGCGGGAGCCGTAGATACGCAGTATTTT. Encoded protein: CASSLDSAGAVDTQYF. The gene calls are TRBV5-4 and TRBJ2-3; 7 bases line up with TRBD2. Germline CDR1 and CDR2: SGHNT and YYREEE (reference sequence). CDR3 size: 16 residues. J lost 5 bases, V lost 0 bases, and 9 bases had no gene match. Using reference TRBV5-4 and TRBJ2-3 for the parts outside the CDR3, the full variable domain is ETGVTQSPTHLIKTRGQQVTLRCSSQSGHNTVSWYQQALGQGPQFIFQYYREEENGRGNFPPRFSGLQFPNYSSELNVNALELDDSALYLCASSLDSAGAVDTQYFGPGTRLTVL.

The CDR3 is CASSLAGDNQPQHF. CDR3 nucleotides: TGTGCCAGCTCACTAGCAGGGGACAATCAGCCCCAGCATTTT. The V and J genes are TRBV18 and TRBJ1-5; TRBD1 might be the D (6 bases). V was clipped by 4 bases and J by 3 bases, with 10 bases between them. CDR1 is KGHSH, CDR2 LQKENI, per germline. This CDR3 is 14 amino acids long.